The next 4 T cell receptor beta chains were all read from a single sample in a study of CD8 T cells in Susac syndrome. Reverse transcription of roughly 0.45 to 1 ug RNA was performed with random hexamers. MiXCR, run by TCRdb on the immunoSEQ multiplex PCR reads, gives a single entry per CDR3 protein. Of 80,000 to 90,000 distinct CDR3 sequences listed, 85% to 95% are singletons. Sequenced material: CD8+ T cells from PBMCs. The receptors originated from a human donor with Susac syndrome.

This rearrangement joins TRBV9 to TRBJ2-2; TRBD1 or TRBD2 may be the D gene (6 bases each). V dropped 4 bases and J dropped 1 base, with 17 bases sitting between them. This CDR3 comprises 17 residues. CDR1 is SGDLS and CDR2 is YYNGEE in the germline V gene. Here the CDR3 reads CASSNTPGGRNTGELFF. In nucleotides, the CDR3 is TGTGCCAGCAGCAACACCCCCGGGGGCAGGAACACCGGGGAGCTGTTTTTT.

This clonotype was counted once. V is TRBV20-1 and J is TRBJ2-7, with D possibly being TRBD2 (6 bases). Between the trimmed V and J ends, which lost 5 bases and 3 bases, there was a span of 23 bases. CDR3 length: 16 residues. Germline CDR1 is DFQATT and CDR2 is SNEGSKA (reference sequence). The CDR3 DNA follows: TGCAGTGCTGATACCGGCGAGGCGGCGGGGCACTACGAGCAGTACTTC. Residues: CSADTGEAAGHYEQYF.

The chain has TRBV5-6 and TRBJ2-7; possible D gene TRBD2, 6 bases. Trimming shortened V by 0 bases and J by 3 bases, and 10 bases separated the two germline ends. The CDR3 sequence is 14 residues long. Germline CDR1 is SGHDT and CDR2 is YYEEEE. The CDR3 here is CASSLEGEDYEQYF. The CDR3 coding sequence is TGTGCCAGCAGCTTGGAAGGGGAGGACTACGAGCAGTACTTC.

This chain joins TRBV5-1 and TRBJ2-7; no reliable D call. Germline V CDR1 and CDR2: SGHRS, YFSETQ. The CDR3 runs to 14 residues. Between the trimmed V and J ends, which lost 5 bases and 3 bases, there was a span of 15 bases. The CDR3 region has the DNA TGCGCCAGCAGACCCGTCCACGGCGGCTACGAGCAGTACTTC. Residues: CASRPVHGGYEQYF.